The T cell receptor (beta chain) under discussion was sequenced for a study of CXCR3-negative and CXCR3-positive naive CD8 T cells. Regarding the study as a whole: Because surface CD5 did not distinguish the naive subsets, TCR strength was inferred from TRB CDR3 properties. Researchers report that CXCR3-positive naive cells carry more hydrophobic TRB CDR3s than CXCR3-negative naive cells.

A remark on this clonotype: Its specificity is not known.

CD45RO-CCR7+CD27+CD95- was the phenotype of naive CD8+ T cells. Via 5' RACE with UMI labels, TRB cDNA libraries were prepared. TCRdb re-called the 5' RACE reads and gives one entry per CDR3 protein, without DNA. The sample shows around 96,000 distinct CDR3 sequences, and over 1.5% sits with its ten largest clones. The TCR was taken from a human donor in good health. Some clones in this sample may be carry-over from other donors' samples. The specimen sequenced was naive CXCR3- CD8+ T cells from blood. Subset denoted: CD45RO-CCR7+CD27+CD95- naive CD8+ T cells lacking CXCR3 (TNR3-).

CDR3 amino acids: CASSSRATNEKLFF. The V and J genes are TRBV13 and TRBJ1-4. There are 14 residues in the CDR3. The V gene's germline CDR1 is PRHDT and CDR2 FYEKMQ (reference sequence).